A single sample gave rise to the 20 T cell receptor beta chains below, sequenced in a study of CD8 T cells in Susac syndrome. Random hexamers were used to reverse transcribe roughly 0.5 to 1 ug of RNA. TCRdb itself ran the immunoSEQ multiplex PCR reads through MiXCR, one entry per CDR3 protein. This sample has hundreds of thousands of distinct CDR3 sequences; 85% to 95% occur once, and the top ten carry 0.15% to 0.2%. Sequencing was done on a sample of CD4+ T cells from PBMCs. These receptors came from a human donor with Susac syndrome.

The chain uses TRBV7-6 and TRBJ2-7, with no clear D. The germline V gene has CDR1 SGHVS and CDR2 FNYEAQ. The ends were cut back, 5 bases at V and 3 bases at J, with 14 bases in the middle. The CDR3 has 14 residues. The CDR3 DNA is TGTGCCAGCAGCAAACTATCGCAGAACTACGAGCAGTACTTC. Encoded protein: CASSKLSQNYEQYF.

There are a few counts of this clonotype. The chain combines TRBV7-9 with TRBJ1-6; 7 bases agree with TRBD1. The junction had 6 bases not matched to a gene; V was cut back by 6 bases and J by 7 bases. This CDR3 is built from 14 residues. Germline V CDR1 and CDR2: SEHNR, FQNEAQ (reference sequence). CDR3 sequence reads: CASSPGTANSPLHF. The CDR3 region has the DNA TGTGCCAGCAGTCCCGGGACAGCCAATTCACCCCTCCACTTT. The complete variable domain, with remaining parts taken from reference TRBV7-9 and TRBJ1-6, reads DTGVSQNPRHKITKRGQNVTFRCDPISEHNRLYWYRQTLGQGPEFLTYFQNEAQLEKSRLLSDRFSAERPKGSFSTLEIQRTEQGDSAMYLCASSPGTANSPLHFGNGTRLTVT.

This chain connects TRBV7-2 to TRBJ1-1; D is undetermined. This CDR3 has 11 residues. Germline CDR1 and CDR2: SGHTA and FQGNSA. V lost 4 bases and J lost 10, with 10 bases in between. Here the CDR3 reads CASSSTPRAFF. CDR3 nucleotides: TGTGCCAGCAGCTCGACCCCCAGAGCTTTCTTT.

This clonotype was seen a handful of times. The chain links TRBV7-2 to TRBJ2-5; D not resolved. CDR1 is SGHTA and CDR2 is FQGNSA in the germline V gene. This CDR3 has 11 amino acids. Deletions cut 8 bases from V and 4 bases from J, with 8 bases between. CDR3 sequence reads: CASSFLETQYF. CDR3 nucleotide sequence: TGTGCCAGCTCCTTCTTAGAGACCCAGTACTTC.

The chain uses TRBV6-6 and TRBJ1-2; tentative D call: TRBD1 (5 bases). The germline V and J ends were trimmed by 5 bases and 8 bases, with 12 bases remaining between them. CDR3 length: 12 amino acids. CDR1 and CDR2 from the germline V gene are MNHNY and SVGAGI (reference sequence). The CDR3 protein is CASSTPGKGYTF. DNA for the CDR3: TGTGCCAGCAGTACCCCAGGGAAAGGCTACACCTTC.

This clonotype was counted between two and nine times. The CDR3 DNA sequence: TGTGCCAGCAGTCAGGCCGGAGGTTCACCCCTCCACTTT. It translates to CASSQAGGSPLHF. The rearrangement joins TRBV25-1 to TRBJ1-6; D gene unclear. The germline V gene has CDR1 MGHDK and CDR2 SYGVNS. The CDR3 is made up of 13 amino acids. V was trimmed by 5 bases and J by 9 bases, leaving 11 bases between them. Together with reference TRBV25-1 and TRBJ1-6, the CDR3 gives the full variable domain: EADIYQTPRYLVIGTGKKITLECSQTMGHDKMYWYQQDPGMELHLIHYSYGVNSTEKGDLSSESTVSRIRTEHFPLTLESARPSHTSQYLCASSQAGGSPLHFGNGTRLTVT.

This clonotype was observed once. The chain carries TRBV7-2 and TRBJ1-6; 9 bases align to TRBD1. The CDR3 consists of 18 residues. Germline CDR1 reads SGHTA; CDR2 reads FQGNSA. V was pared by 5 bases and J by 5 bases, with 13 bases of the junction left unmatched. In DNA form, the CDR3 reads TGTGCCAGCAGCAAGCCCGGGACAGGGCCGAACAATAATTCACCCCTCCACTTT. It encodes CASSKPGTGPNNNSPLHF. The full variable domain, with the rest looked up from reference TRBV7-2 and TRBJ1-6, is GAGVSQSPSNKVTEKGKDVELRCDPISGHTALYWYRQSLGQGLEFLIYFQGNSAPDKSGLPSDRFSAERTGGSVSTLTIQRTQQEDSAVYLCASSKPGTGPNNNSPLHFGNGTRLTVT.

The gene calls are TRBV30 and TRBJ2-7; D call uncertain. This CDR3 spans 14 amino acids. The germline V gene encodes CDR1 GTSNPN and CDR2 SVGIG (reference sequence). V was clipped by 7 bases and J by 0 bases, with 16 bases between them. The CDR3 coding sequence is TGTGCCTCGGTGGGCCCAAGGAGCTCCTACGAGCAGTACTTC. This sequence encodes CASVGPRSSYEQYF.

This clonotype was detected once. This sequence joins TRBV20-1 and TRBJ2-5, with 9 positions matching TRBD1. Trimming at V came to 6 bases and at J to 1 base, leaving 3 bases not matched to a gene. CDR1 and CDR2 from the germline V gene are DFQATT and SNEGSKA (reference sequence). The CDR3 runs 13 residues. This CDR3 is CSARQGGQETQYF. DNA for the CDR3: TGCAGTGCCAGACAGGGGGGCCAAGAGACCCAGTACTTC.

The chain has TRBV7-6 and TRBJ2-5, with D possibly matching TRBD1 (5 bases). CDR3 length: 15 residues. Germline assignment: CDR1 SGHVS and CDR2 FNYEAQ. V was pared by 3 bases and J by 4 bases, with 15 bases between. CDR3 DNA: TGTGCCAGCAGCTTGGGGCCGATTGAGCGAGAGACCCAGTACTTC. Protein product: CASSLGPIERETQYF.

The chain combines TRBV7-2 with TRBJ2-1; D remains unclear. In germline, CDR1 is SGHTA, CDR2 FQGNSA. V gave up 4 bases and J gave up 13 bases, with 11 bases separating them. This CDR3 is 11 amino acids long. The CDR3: CASSSDVRQFF. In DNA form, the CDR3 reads TGTGCCAGCAGCTCGGACGTCCGACAGTTCTTC.

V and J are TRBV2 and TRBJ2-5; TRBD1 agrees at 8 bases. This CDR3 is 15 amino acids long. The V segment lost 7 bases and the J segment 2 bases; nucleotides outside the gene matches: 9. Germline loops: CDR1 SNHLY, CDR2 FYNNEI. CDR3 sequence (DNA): TGTGCCAGCATAAAAATAACAGGGGGTCAAGAGACCCAGTACTTC. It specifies CASIKITGGQETQYF.

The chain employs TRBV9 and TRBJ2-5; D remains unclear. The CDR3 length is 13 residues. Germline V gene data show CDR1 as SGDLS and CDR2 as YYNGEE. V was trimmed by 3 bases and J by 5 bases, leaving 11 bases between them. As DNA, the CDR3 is TGTGCCAGCAGCGCCGGAGTCTACGAGACCCAGTACTTC. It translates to CASSAGVYETQYF.

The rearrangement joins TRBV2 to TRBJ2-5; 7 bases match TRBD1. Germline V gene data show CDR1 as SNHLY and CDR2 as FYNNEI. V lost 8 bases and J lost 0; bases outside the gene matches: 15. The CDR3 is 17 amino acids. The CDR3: CASRGDRSTNYQETQYF. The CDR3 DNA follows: TGTGCCAGCCGTGGGGACAGATCTACTAACTACCAAGAGACCCAGTACTTC.

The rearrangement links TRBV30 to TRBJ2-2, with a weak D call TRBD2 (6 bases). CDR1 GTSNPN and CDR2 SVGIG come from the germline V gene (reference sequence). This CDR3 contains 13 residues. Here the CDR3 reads CARPGRGSGELFF. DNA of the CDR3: TGTGCTCGCCCGGGACGGGGGTCCGGGGAGCTGTTTTTT. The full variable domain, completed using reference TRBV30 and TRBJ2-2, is SQTIHQWPATLVQPVGSPLSLECTVEGTSNPNLYWYRQAAGRGLQLLFYSVGIGQISSEVPQNLSASRPQDRQFILSSKKLLLSDSGFYLCARPGRGSGELFFGEGSRLTVL.

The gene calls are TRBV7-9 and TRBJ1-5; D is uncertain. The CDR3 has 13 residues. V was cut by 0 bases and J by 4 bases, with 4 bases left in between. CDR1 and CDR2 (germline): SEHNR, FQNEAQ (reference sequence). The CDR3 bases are TGTGCCAGCAGCTTAGCTATTAATCAGCCCCAGCATTTT. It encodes CASSLAINQPQHF.

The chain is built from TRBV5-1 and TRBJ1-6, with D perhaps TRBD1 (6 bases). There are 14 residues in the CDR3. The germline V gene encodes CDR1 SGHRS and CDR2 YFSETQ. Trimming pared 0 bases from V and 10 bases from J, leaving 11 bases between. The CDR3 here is CASSLARGDSPLHF. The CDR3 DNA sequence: TGCGCCAGCAGCTTGGCCAGGGGTGACTCACCCCTCCACTTT.

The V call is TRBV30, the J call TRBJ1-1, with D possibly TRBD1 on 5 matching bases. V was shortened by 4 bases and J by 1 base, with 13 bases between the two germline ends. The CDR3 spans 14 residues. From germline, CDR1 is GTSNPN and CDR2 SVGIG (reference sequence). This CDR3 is CAWNRDRGNTEAFF. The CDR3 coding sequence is TGTGCCTGGAACCGGGACCGGGGGAACACTGAAGCTTTCTTT.

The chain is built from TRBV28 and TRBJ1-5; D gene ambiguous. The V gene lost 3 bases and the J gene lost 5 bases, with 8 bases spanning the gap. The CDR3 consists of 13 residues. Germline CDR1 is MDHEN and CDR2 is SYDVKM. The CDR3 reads CASSLVADQPQHF. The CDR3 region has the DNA TGTGCCAGCAGTTTGGTGGCTGATCAGCCCCAGCATTTT.

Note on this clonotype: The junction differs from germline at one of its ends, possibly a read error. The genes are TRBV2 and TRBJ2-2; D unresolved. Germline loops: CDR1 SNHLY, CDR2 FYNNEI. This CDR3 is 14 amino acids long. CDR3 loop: CANSEVGSTGELFF. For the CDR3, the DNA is TGTGCCAACAGTGAAGTCGGAAGCACCGGGGAGCTGTTTTTT.